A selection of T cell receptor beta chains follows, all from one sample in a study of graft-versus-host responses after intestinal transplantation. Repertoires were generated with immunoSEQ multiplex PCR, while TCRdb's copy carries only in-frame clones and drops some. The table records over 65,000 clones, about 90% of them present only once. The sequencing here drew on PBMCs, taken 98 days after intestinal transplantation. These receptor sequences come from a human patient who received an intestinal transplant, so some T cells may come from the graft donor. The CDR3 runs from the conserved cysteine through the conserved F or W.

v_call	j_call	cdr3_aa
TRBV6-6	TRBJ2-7	CASSYFRTGTDEQYF
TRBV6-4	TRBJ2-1	CASSDSSGRPYNEQFF
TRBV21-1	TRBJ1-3	CASSKETRDREAGNTIYF
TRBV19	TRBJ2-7	CASSASGSFAYEQYF
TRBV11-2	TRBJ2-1	CASSLRRNNEQFF
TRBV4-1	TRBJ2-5	CASSQEAGQRGGTQYF
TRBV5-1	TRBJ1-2	CASSLGGTDNYYGYTF
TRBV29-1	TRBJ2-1	CSVERSSYNEQFF
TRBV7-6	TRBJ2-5	CASSWGQEETQYF
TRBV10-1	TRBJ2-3	CASSERGPTDTQYF
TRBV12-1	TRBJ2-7	CASSFPAHPYEQYF
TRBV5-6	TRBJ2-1	CASSLGLLGSYNEQFF
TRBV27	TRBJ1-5	CASSLSDGNQPQHF
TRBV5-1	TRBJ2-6	CASSLDESSGANVLTF
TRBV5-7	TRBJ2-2	CASSLAGTPFGELFF